This T cell receptor (beta chain) was recovered during a study of T cell responses to AZD1222 COVID-19 vaccine. Germline V gene sequence: CDR1 LNHNV, CDR2 YYDKDF (reference sequence). Between the trimmed V and J ends, which lost 0 bases and 1 base, there was a span of 12 bases. This CDR3 has 16 residues. TCRdb's table, derived via immunoSEQ multiplex PCR, lists solely in-frame clones and lacks some. The data show 95,000 to 150,000 clones, 85% to 90% seen once. The receptor comes from an adult in good health. The chain couples TRBV15 to TRBJ1-2; D gene uncertain. The starting material was peripheral blood, obtained on day 0 of AZD1222 vaccination. CDR3 in amino acids: CATSRESGRLNYGYTF. CDR3 coding DNA: TGTGCCACCAGCAGAGAATCAGGCCGCCTTAACTATGGCTACACCTTC.